Presented here are 28 T cell receptor beta chains from one specimen sequenced in a study of radiotherapy plus CTLA-4 blockade in lung cancer. Method: immunoSEQ multiplex PCR; TCRdb's copy keeps in-frame clones and lacks some. The data hold about 51,000 clones, with roughly 77% observed a single time. This sample comprised peripheral blood, obtained from a patient treated with radiotherapy plus ipilimumab. Receptors were obtained from a human donor with non-small cell lung cancer whose response to radiotherapy plus ipilimumab could not be evaluated.

The chain uses TRBV7-2 and TRBJ2-7; D unclear. With 0 bases removed from V and 1 base from J, the gap between germline ends came to 7 bases. The CDR3 totals 14 residues. The V gene's germline CDR1 is SGHTA and CDR2 FQGNSA. The DNA of the CDR3 is TGTGCCAGCAGCTTAGCGGGCAGATCCTACGAGCAGTACTTC. Protein: CASSLAGRSYEQYF. Full variable domain (remainder filled in from reference TRBV7-2 and TRBJ2-7): GAGVSQSPSNKVTEKGKDVELRCDPISGHTALYWYRQSLGQGLEFLIYFQGNSAPDKSGLPSDRFSAERTGGSVSTLTIQRTQQEDSAVYLCASSLAGRSYEQYFGPGTRLTVT.

J is TRBJ2-7 and V is TRBV6-5; tentative D call: TRBD2 (6 bases). Trimming shortened V by 0 bases and J by 6 bases, and 12 bases separated the two germline ends. Germline assignment: CDR1 MNHEY and CDR2 SVGAGI. CDR3 size: 14 residues. Here the CDR3 DNA reads TGTGCCAGCAGTTACTCGAGCGGGTTGGGCGAGCAGTACTTC. Residues: CASSYSSGLGEQYF.

The chain recombines TRBV18 with TRBJ1-5; 9 bases are a match to TRBD1. V dropped 3 bases and J dropped 6; count of bases not matched to a gene: 6. This CDR3 is 15 amino acids long. From germline, CDR1 is KGHSH and CDR2 LQKENI. The DNA of the CDR3 is TGTGCCAGCTCACCGAGGACAGGGGTTTTTCAGCCCCAGCATTTT. The encoded protein is CASSPRTGVFQPQHF.

This chain joins TRBV4-2 and TRBJ2-1; D gene ambiguous. Trimming stripped 0 bases from V and 15 bases from J, with 12 bases between. There are 12 residues in the CDR3. The germline V gene encodes CDR1 LGHNA and CDR2 YNFKEQ. CDR3 protein: CASSQEASYRFF. The CDR3 nucleotides are TGTGCCAGCAGCCAAGAGGCATCGTACCGGTTCTTC.

Turning to this clone: This specimen includes other DNA sequences encoding the same CDR3. The rearrangement links TRBV6-5 to TRBJ2-7; no firm D call. V lost 0 bases, J lost 3 bases, and 6 bases lay in between. The CDR3 runs 13 residues. From germline, CDR1 is MNHEY and CDR2 SVGAGI. DNA of the CDR3: TGTGCCAGCAGTTACTCGACGGGCTACGAGCAGTACTTC. It encodes CASSYSTGYEQYF.

The J gene is TRBJ2-2, the V gene TRBV9; D unresolved. CDR3 length: 11 residues. Per germline, CDR1 SGDLS and CDR2 YYNGEE. Trimming removed 3 bases at V and 7 bases at J, with 4 bases between. In nucleotides, the CDR3 is TGTGCCAGCAGCGCCCGCGGGGAGCTGTTTTTT. It yields the protein CASSARGELFF.

This clone turned up a few times. V and J are TRBV2 and TRBJ1-3; D ambiguous. Trimming removed 1 base from V and 8 bases from J, with 6 bases in between. The germline V gene has CDR1 SNHLY and CDR2 FYNNEI. The CDR3 covers 12 residues. CDR3 sequence: CASSEVSDTIYF. CDR3 bases: TGTGCCAGCAGTGAAGTATCGGACACCATATATTTT. Combining the CDR3 with reference TRBV2 and TRBJ1-3 gives the whole variable domain EPEVTQTPSHQVTQMGQEVILRCVPISNHLYFYWYRQILGQKVEFLVSFYNNEISEKSEIFDDQFSVERPDGSNFTLKIRSTKLEDSAMYFCASSEVSDTIYFGEGSWLTVV.

This chain's CDR3 is CASSYTGTGHYGYTF. The CDR3 coding sequence is TGTGCCAGCAGTTACACCGGGACAGGGCACTATGGCTACACCTTC. The chain recombines TRBV6-5 with TRBJ1-2, with 9 nucleotides matching TRBD1. The V gene end was trimmed by 2 bases and the J gene end by 3 bases; junction bases not matched to a gene: 4. CDR1 and CDR2 from the germline V gene are MNHEY and SVGAGI. The CDR3 has 15 amino acids.

This rearrangement joins TRBV28 to TRBJ1-1; D is possibly TRBD1 (6 bases). Germline V lookup: CDR1 MDHEN, CDR2 SYDVKM. The CDR3 loop spans 14 amino acids. V was shortened by 1 base and J by 2 bases, with 8 bases between the two germline ends. CDR3 bases: TGTGCCAGCAGTTTATTGGGGGCCAACACTGAAGCTTTCTTT. Translated: CASSLLGANTEAFF.

This clone was recorded once. The chain uses TRBV25-1 and TRBJ2-5; D is unclear. This CDR3 contains 13 residues. Between the trimmed V and J ends, which lost 6 bases and 3 bases, there was a span of 11 bases. CDR1 is MGHDK, CDR2 SYGVNS, per germline. CDR3 amino acids: CASRHTNKETQYF. The CDR3 nucleotides are TGTGCCAGCAGACACACAAACAAAGAGACCCAGTACTTC.

This chain joins TRBV27 and TRBJ1-6; D perhaps matches TRBD1 (5 bases). This CDR3 region has 14 residues. Trimming removed 8 bases from V and 13 bases from J, with 21 bases in between. CDR1 MNHEY and CDR2 SMNVEV come from the germline V gene (reference sequence). Here the CDR3 reads CASAGGALLYPLHF. CDR3 sequence (DNA): TGTGCCAGCGCTGGTGGGGCCCTCCTTTATCCCCTCCACTTT.

This clone was detected only a few times. The V gene is TRBV5-6, the J gene TRBJ2-3; 9 bases line up with TRBD2. Germline values: CDR1 SGHDT, CDR2 YYEEEE. The CDR3 has 15 residues. The V and J ends lost 3 bases and 8 bases, in that order; junction bases with no gene match: 10. CDR3 loop: CASSWVERGVRTQYF. The CDR3 DNA is TGTGCCAGCAGCTGGGTAGAGCGGGGGGTTCGTACGCAGTATTTT.

The chain links TRBV25-1 to TRBJ1-2, with D maybe TRBD1 (6 bases). The V end lost 0 bases, the J end lost 6 bases, and 11 bases lay between the germline ends. CDR1 is MGHDK and CDR2 is SYGVNS in the germline V gene. This CDR3 is 14 amino acids long. The CDR3 DNA reads as TGTGCCAGCAGTGAATATACAGGGTCAGATGGCTACACCTTC. As protein: CASSEYTGSDGYTF.

The genes are TRBV9 and TRBJ2-2; D gene uncertain. CDR3 length equals 12 residues. In germline, CDR1 is SGDLS, CDR2 YYNGEE. The V and J ends lost 4 bases and 4 bases respectively, with 5 bases between them. Here the CDR3 reads CASSPFTGELFF. The CDR3, as DNA: TGTGCCAGCAGCCCTTTCACCGGGGAGCTGTTTTTT.

This chain connects TRBV7-6 to TRBJ2-7; weak D call: TRBD1 (5 bases). CDR1 and CDR2 from the germline V gene are SGHVS and FNYEAQ. V was trimmed by 2 bases and J by 3 bases, leaving 11 bases between them. The length of the CDR3 is 14 residues. The CDR3 region has the DNA TGTGCCAGCAGCTTATATCAGGGATTCTACGAGCAGTACTTC. It yields the protein CASSLYQGFYEQYF.

This chain links TRBV9 with TRBJ2-3, with 11 bases matching TRBD2. The junction had 6 bases not matched to a gene; V was cut back by 0 bases and J by 3 bases. The CDR3 sequence is 17 residues long. CDR1 SGDLS and CDR2 YYNGEE come from the germline V gene. This chain's CDR3 is CASSVAVSGGETDTQYF. Here the CDR3 DNA reads TGTGCCAGCAGCGTAGCTGTTAGCGGGGGGGAAACAGATACGCAGTATTTT. The full variable domain, its missing parts supplied by reference TRBV9 and TRBJ2-3, is DSGVTQTPKHLITATGQRVTLRCSPRSGDLSVYWYQQSLDQGLQFLIQYYNGEERAKGNILERFSAQQFPDLHSELNLSSLELGDSALYFCASSVAVSGGETDTQYFGPGTRLTVL.

The chain combines TRBV6-6 with TRBJ1-1; 8 positions match TRBD1. Trimming at V came to 6 bases and at J to 6 bases, leaving 15 bases not matched to a gene. Germline V lookup: CDR1 MNHNY, CDR2 SVGAGI (reference sequence). The CDR3 has 16 residues. The CDR3, as DNA: TGTGCCAGCAGCCACCAGTCCGGACAGGGTCAATCTGAAGCTTTCTTT. Amino acid sequence: CASSHQSGQGQSEAFF.

The V and J genes are TRBV6-6 and TRBJ2-1; a weak D match, TRBD1 (5 bases). From germline, CDR1 is MNHNY and CDR2 SVGAGI (reference sequence). CDR3 length: 15 amino acids. Trimming cost V 4 bases and J 0 bases, with 10 bases left between them. Written as DNA, the CDR3 is TGTGCCAGCAGTTCCGCAGGGTACTCCTACAATGAGCAGTTCTTC. This sequence encodes CASSSAGYSYNEQFF.

This chain connects TRBV4-1 to TRBJ2-7, with 7 bases fitting TRBD1. CDR3 length: 15 amino acids. Germline CDR1 is MGHRA and CDR2 is YSYEKL. With 0 bases clipped from V and 4 bases from J, the junction kept 6 bases outside the gene matches. The CDR3 sequence is CASSQERTGVYEQYF. The CDR3 bases are TGCGCCAGCAGCCAAGAAAGGACAGGAGTTTACGAGCAGTACTTC.

This chain uses TRBV4-3 with TRBJ2-6; 7 positions agree with TRBD1. The germline gives CDR1 LGHNA, CDR2 YSLEER. The CDR3 has 17 amino acids. With V trimmed by 1 base and J by 4 bases, 7 bases remained unmatched. The CDR3 region is CASSQVNRGPGANVLTF. CDR3 bases: TGCGCCAGCAGCCAAGTTAACAGGGGACCAGGGGCCAACGTCCTGACTTTC.

The CDR3 sequence: CASSPSTGTGFNQPQHF. CDR3 DNA: TGTGCCAGCTCACCATCTACCGGGACAGGATTCAATCAGCCCCAGCATTTT. V usage is TRBV18 and J usage is TRBJ1-5, with 8 bases matching TRBD1. The V segment lost 2 bases and the J segment 3 bases; nucleotides outside the gene matches: 9. The CDR3 sequence is 17 residues long. The V gene's germline CDR1 is KGHSH and CDR2 LQKENI. Drawing the rest from reference TRBV18 and TRBJ1-5, the complete variable domain is NAGVMQNPRHLVRRRGQEARLRCSPMKGHSHVYWYRQLPEEGLKFMVYLQKENIIDESGMPKERFSAEFPKEGPSILRIQQVVRGDSAAYFCASSPSTGTGFNQPQHFGDGTRLSIL.

V and J are TRBV6-5 and TRBJ2-5, with 8 bases that match TRBD2. This CDR3 contains 14 residues. CDR1 and CDR2 from the germline V gene are MNHEY and SVGAGI. With 9 bases clipped from V and 5 bases from J, the junction kept 11 bases outside the gene matches. CDR3 DNA sequence: TGTGCCAGTCGAAGCGGGGGAGCCGCTGAGACCCAGTACTTC. It encodes CASRSGGAAETQYF.

This chain connects TRBV5-4 to TRBJ2-1; 11 positions match TRBD2. Germline V gene sequence: CDR1 SGHNT, CDR2 YYREEE (reference sequence). The CDR3 is 16 amino acids. The trim removed 1 base at V and 4 bases at J, leaving 4 bases unmatched. CDR3 nucleotides: TGTGCCAGCAGCTTGACTAGCGGGAGTGCTTACAATGAGCAGTTCTTC. This codes for CASSLTSGSAYNEQFF.

In this sample, this clone turned up once. The chain uses TRBV29-1 and TRBJ1-1; 7 nucleotides agree with TRBD1. This CDR3 is 13 amino acids long. Germline V CDR1 and CDR2: SQVTM, ANQGSEA. The V gene end was trimmed by 5 bases and the J gene end by 2 bases; junction bases not matched to a gene: 5. CDR3 sequence (DNA): TGCAGCGTTTCAAGGGACAGTAACACTGAAGCTTTCTTT. The encoded protein is CSVSRDSNTEAFF.

The CDR3 sequence is CASSSAGVRTGELFF. The CDR3 nucleotides are TGCGCCAGCAGCTCCGCAGGGGTGAGGACCGGGGAGCTGTTTTTT. This rearrangement joins TRBV5-1 to TRBJ2-2, with D maybe TRBD1 (6 bases). CDR3 length: 15 amino acids. V gave up 3 bases and J gave up 5 bases, with 14 bases separating them. Germline values: CDR1 SGHRS, CDR2 YFSETQ.

This clone was observed a handful of times. The chain joins TRBV19 to TRBJ2-2; 8 bases map to TRBD1. Looked up from germline, CDR1 is LNHDA and CDR2 is SQIVND (reference sequence). CDR3 length: 16 residues. V trimming: 3 bases; J trimming: 7 bases; junction bases outside the gene matches: 10. CDR3 sequence reads: CASSMAWTGIGGELFF. CDR3 bases: TGTGCCAGTAGTATGGCCTGGACAGGGATTGGCGGGGAGCTGTTTTTT.

V usage is TRBV6-6 and J usage is TRBJ2-2, with 12 bases that match TRBD1. V was pared by 0 bases and J by 6 bases, with 2 bases of the junction left unmatched. Germline V gene data show CDR1 as MNHNY and CDR2 as SVGAGI (reference sequence). CDR3 length: 16 residues. CDR3 sequence reads: CASSYSGQGAAGELFF. The DNA of the CDR3 is TGTGCCAGCAGTTACTCGGGACAGGGGGCCGCCGGGGAGCTGTTTTTT.

The chain couples TRBV6-5 to TRBJ2-1; 9 nucleotides match TRBD2. J was trimmed by 7 bases and V by 0 bases; bases with no gene match: 7. Germline-derived CDR1 and CDR2 are MNHEY and SVGAGI. The CDR3 runs 16 residues. The CDR3, as DNA: TGTGCCAGCAGTTACTCGTGGCGGGGGGGCGATAATGAGCAGTTCTTC. Translated: CASSYSWRGGDNEQFF.